This TCR beta chain was retrieved from a study of blood T cell repertoires in COVID-19. The CDR3 extends over 12 amino acids. CDR1 and CDR2 from the germline V gene are LNHDA and SQIVND (reference sequence). Deletions cut 8 bases from V and 6 bases from J, with 13 bases between. Libraries were prepared by immunoSEQ multiplex PCR; TCRdb keeps only in-frame clonotypes and omits some of them. The data hold some 63,000 clones, with approximately 85% observed a single time. The receptor's source is a human donor in a cohort sampled during active COVID-19. This rearrangement joins TRBV19 to TRBJ1-1; D is ambiguous. Material for sequencing was peripheral blood. Here the CDR3 reads CASLRGWAEAFF. CDR3 sequence (DNA): TGTGCCAGTCTGCGAGGGTGGGCTGAAGCTTTCTTT.